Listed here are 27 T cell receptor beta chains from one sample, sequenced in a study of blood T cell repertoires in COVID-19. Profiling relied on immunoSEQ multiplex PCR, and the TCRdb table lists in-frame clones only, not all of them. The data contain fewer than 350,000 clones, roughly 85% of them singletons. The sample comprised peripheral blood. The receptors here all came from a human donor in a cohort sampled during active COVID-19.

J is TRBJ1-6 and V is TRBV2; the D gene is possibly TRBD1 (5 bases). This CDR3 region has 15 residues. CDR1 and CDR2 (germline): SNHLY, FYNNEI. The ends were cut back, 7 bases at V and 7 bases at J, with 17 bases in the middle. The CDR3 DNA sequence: TGTGCCAGCAAGAGTCAGGGAATCGACAATTCACCCCTCCACTTT. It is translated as CASKSQGIDNSPLHF.

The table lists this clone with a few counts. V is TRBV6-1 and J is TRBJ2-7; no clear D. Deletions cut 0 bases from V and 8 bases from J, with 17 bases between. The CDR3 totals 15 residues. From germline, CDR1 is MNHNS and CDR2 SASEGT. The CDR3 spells CASSEAKVFLRQQYF. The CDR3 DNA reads TGTGCCAGCAGTGAAGCAAAAGTGTTCCTGAGGCAGCAGTACTTC.

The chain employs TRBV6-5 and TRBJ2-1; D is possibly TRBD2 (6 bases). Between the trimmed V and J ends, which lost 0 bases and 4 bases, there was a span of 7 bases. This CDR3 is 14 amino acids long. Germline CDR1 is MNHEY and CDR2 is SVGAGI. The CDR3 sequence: CASSYSGGYNEQFF. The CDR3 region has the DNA TGTGCCAGCAGTTACTCGGGGGGATACAATGAGCAGTTCTTC.

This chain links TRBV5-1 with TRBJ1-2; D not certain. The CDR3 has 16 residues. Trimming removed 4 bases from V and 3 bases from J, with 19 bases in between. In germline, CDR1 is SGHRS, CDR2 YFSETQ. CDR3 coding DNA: TGCGCCAGCAGCCCCCTTCGCGGGTCCGAAGACTATGGCTACACCTTC. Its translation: CASSPLRGSEDYGYTF.

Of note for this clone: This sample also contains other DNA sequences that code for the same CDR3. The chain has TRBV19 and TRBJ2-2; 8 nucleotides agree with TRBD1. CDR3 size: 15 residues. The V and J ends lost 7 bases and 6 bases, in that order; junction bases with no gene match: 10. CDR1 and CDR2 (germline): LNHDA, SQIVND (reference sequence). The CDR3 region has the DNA TGTGCCAGTAACGAACAGGGGGGTCGGTCCGGGGAGCTGTTTTTT. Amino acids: CASNEQGGRSGELFF.

The DNA of the CDR3 is TGTGCCAGCAGTTTAAGGGGACAGGAAGAGACCCAGTACTTC. The encoded protein is CASSLRGQEETQYF. The chain links TRBV27 to TRBJ2-5; 8 positions match TRBD1. CDR1 and CDR2 (germline): MNHEY, SMNVEV (reference sequence). With V trimmed by 2 bases and J by 3 bases, 2 bases remained unmatched. The CDR3 runs to 14 residues.

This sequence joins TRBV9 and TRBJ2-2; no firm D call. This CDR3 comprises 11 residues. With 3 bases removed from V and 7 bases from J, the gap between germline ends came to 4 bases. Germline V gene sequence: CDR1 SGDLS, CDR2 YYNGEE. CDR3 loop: CASSARGELFF. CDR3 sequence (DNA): TGTGCCAGCAGCGCCCGCGGGGAGCTGTTTTTT.

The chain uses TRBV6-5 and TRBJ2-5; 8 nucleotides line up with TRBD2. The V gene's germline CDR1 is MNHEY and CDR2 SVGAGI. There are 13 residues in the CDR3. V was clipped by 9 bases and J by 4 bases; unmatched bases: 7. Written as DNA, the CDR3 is TGTGCCAGAAGCCGGGGGGGCCGAGAGACCCAGTACTTC. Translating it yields CARSRGGRETQYF.

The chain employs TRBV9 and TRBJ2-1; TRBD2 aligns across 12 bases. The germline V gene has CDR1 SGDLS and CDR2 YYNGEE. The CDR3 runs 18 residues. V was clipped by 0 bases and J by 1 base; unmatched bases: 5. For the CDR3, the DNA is TGTGCCAGCAGCGTAGGACTAGCGGGGGATGTATCCTACAATGAGCAGTTCTTC. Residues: CASSVGLAGDVSYNEQFF.

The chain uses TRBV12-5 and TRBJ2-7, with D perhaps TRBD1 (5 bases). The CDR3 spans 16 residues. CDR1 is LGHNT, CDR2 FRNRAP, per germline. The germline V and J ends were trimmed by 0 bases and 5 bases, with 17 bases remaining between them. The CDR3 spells CASGLVGSAGYHEQYF. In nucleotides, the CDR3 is TGTGCTAGTGGTTTGGTAGGTTCAGCAGGGTACCACGAGCAGTACTTC.

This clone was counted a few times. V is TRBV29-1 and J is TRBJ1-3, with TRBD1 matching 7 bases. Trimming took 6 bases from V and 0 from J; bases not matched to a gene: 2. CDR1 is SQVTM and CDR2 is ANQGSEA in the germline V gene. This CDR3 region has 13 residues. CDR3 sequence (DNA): TGCAGCGTGACAGGGCCCTCTGGAAACACCATATATTTT. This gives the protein CSVTGPSGNTIYF.

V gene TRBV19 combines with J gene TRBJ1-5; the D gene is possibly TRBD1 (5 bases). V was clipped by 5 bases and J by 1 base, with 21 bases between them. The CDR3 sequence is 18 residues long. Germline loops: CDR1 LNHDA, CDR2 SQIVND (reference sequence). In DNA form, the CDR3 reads TGTGCCAGTAGTCACAGGAGTTATTTAGAATTCAGCAATCAGCCCCAGCATTTT. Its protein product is CASSHRSYLEFSNQPQHF.

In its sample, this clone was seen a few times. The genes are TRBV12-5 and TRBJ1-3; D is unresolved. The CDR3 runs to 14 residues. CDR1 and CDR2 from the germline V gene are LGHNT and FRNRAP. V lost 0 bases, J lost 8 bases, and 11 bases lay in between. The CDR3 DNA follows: TGTGCTAGTGGTTTGGTTTCGGTCGCTGACACCATATATTTT. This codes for CASGLVSVADTIYF.

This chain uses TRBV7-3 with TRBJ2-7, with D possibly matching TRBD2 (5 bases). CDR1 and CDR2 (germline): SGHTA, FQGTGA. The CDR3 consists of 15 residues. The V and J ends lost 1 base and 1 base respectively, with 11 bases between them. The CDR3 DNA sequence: TGTGCCAGCAGCTTAATGTCGGGGATATCCTACGAGCAGTACTTC. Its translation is CASSLMSGISYEQYF. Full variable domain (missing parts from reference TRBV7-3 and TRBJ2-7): GAGVSQTPSNKVTEKGKYVELRCDPISGHTALYWYRQSLGQGPEFLIYFQGTGAADDSGLPNDRFFAVRPEGSVSTLKIQRTERGDSAVYLCASSLMSGISYEQYFGPGTRLTVT.

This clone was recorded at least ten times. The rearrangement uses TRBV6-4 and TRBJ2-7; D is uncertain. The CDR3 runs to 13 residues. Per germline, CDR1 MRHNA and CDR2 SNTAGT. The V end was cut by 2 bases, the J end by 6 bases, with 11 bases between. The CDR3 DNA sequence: TGTGCCAGCAGTGACACCGATAGTGGCGAGCAGTACTTC. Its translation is CASSDTDSGEQYF.

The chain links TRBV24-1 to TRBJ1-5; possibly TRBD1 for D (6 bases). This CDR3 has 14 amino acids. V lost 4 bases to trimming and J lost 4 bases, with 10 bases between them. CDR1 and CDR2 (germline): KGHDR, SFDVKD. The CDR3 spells CATSEGGGNQPQHF. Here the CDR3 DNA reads TGTGCCACCAGTGAAGGGGGAGGGAATCAGCCCCAGCATTTT.

CDR3 sequence: CASSSVYGELFF. Here the CDR3 DNA reads TGTGCCAGCAGCTCGGTATACGGGGAGCTGTTTTTT. V is TRBV7-9 and J is TRBJ2-2; D not certain. The length of the CDR3 is 12 residues. The V end was cut by 4 bases, the J end by 7 bases, with 7 bases between. In germline, CDR1 is SEHNR, CDR2 FQNEAQ (reference sequence).

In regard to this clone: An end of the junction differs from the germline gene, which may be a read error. CDR3 region: CASSPPDRAYDYTF. Written as DNA, the CDR3 is TGTGCCAGCTCACCACCGGACAGGGCGTATGACTACACCTTC. The rearrangement links TRBV18 to TRBJ1-2; TRBD1 agrees at 8 bases. Germline assignment: CDR1 KGHSH and CDR2 LQKENI. The CDR3 covers 14 residues.

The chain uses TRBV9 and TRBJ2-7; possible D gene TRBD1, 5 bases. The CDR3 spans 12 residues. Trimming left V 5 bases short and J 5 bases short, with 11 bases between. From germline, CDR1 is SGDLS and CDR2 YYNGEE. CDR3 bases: TGTGCCAGCAGAGGGGATGGGGACGAGCAGTACTTC. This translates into CASRGDGDEQYF. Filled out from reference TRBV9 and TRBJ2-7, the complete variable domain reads DSGVTQTPKHLITATGQRVTLRCSPRSGDLSVYWYQQSLDQGLQFLIQYYNGEERAKGNILERFSAQQFPDLHSELNLSSLELGDSALYFCASRGDGDEQYFGPGTRLTVT.

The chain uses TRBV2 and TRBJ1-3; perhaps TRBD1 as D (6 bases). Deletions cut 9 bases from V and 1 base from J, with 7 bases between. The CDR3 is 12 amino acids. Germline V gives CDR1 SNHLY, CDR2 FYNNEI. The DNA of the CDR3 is TGTGCCAGTAGGGGGTCTGGAAACACCATATATTTT. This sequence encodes CASRGSGNTIYF.

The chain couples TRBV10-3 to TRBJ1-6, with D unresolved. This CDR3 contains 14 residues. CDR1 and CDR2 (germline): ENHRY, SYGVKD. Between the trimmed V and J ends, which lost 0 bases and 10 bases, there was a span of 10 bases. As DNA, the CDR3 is TGTGCCATCAGTGAGTCGAATGGGCCCTCACCCCTCCACTTT. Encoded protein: CAISESNGPSPLHF.

In DNA, the CDR3 is TGTGCCAGTGGGAGCGGGGGGGGTTACTCCTACAATGAGCAGTTCTTC. Amino acids: CASGSGGGYSYNEQFF. The chain has TRBV19 and TRBJ2-1; 10 bases are a match to TRBD2. CDR1 is LNHDA, CDR2 SQIVND, per germline (reference sequence). CDR3 length equals 16 residues. V shed 8 bases, J shed 0 bases, and the junction held 7 bases outside the gene matches.

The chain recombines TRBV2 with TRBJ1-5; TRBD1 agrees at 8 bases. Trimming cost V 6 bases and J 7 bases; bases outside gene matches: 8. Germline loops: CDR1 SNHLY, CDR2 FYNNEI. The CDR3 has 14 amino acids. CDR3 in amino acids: CASRKTGDLQPQHF. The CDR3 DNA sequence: TGTGCCAGCAGAAAGACAGGGGACTTACAGCCCCAGCATTTT.

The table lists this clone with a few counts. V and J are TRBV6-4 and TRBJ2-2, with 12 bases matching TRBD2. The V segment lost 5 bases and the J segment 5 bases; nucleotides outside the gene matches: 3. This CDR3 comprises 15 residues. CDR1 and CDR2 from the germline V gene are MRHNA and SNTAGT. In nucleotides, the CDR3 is TGTGCCAGCAGTCTACTAGCGGGGGGTACCGGGGAGCTGTTTTTT. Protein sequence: CASSLLAGGTGELFF.

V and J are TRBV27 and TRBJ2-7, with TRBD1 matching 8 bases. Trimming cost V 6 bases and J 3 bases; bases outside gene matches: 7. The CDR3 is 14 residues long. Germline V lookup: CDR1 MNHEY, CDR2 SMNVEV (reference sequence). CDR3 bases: TGTGCCAGCAGGTCGGGACAGGTTGACTACGAGCAGTACTTC. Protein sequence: CASRSGQVDYEQYF.

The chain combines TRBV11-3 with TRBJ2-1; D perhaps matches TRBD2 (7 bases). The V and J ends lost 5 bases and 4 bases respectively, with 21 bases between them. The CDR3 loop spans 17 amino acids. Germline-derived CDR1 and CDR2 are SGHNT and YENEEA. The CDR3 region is CASSTTLRGGSYNEQFF. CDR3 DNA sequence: TGTGCCAGCAGCACTACCCTTAGGGGGGGGTCATACAATGAGCAGTTCTTC.

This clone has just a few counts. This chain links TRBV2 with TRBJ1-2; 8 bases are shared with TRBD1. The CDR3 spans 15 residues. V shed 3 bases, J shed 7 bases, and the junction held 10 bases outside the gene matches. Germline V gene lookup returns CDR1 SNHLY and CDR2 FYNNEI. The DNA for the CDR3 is TGTGCCAGCAGTGATTATCCCAGGGGGCTTGGTGGCTACACCTTC. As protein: CASSDYPRGLGGYTF. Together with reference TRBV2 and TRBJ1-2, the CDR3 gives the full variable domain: EPEVTQTPSHQVTQMGQEVILRCVPISNHLYFYWYRQILGQKVEFLVSFYNNEISEKSEIFDDQFSVERPDGSNFTLKIRSTKLEDSAMYFCASSDYPRGLGGYTFGSGTRLTVV.